This T cell receptor beta chain came from a study of blood T cell repertoires in COVID-19. Overall study context: Whether acute or convalescent, the COVID-19 samples came from the United States, Italy and Spain.

Data came from immunoSEQ multiplex PCR; TCRdb stores just in-frame clones and leaves some out. The table lists about 320,000 clones, about 88% of them singletons. Germline CDR1 reads SNHLY; CDR2 reads FYNNEI. The CDR3 has 15 residues. Germline trimming cut 6 bases from V and 10 bases from J; bases unmatched to any gene: 14. The material sequenced was PBMCs or T cells enriched from blood (not recorded which). This sequence was found in a man in his 60s who had recovered from COVID-19. V is TRBV2 and J is TRBJ1-4; 7 positions match TRBD1. This CDR3 is CASRGTAIRIGKLFF. CDR3 sequence (DNA): TGTGCCAGCAGAGGGACAGCGATCAGGATTGGAAAACTGTTTTTT.